The 17 T cell receptor beta chains in this list originate from one sample, sequenced in a study of blood T cell repertoires in COVID-19. This table comes from immunoSEQ multiplex PCR, and its TCRdb copy is limited to in-frame clones, with some not included. The sample shows more than 110,000 clones, around nine tenths of them seen only once. The sample taken for sequencing was peripheral blood. Receptors were obtained from a human donor in a cohort sampled during active COVID-19.

The J gene is TRBJ2-5, the V gene TRBV2, with D possibly TRBD1 on 6 matching bases. V shed 6 bases and J shed 2 bases, with 10 bases lying between them. This CDR3 region has 13 residues. Germline V gene sequence: CDR1 SNHLY, CDR2 FYNNEI. This CDR3 reads CASRRRGQETQYF. CDR3 nucleotides: TGTGCCAGCAGAAGAAGGGGGCAAGAGACCCAGTACTTC. Full variable domain (outside the CDR3, taken from reference TRBV2 and TRBJ2-5): EPEVTQTPSHQVTQMGQEVILRCVPISNHLYFYWYRQILGQKVEFLVSFYNNEISEKSEIFDDQFSVERPDGSNFTLKIRSTKLEDSAMYFCASRRRGQETQYFGPGTRLLVL.

This chain links TRBV5-8 with TRBJ1-1; 7 nucleotides line up with TRBD1. The V segment lost 3 bases and the J segment 2 bases; nucleotides outside the gene matches: 10. Germline lookup yields CDR1 SGHTS and CDR2 YDEGEE. The CDR3 has 16 amino acids. CDR3 loop: CASSSAHRGGNTEAFF. In DNA form, the CDR3 reads TGTGCCAGCAGCTCAGCCCACAGGGGCGGTAACACTGAAGCTTTCTTT.

Only a few counts were recorded for this clone. Written as DNA, the CDR3 is TGCGCCAGCAGTGAGAAGGGGGAAGTCGGGGAGCTGTTTTTT. This gives the protein CASSEKGEVGELFF. The chain combines TRBV10-2 with TRBJ2-2; TRBD1 is a possible D gene (6 bases). This CDR3 is built from 14 residues. The V gene lost 2 bases and the J gene lost 7 bases, with 11 bases spanning the gap. The germline V gene has CDR1 WSHSY and CDR2 SAAADI.

DNA for the CDR3: TGTGCCAGCAGCCACCCCAGCGGGAGGGGAACGAGGGACTATGGCTACACCTTC. Translation gives CASSHPSGRGTRDYGYTF. V and J are TRBV11-2 and TRBJ1-2, with a possible D match to TRBD1 (5 bases). Germline-derived CDR1 and CDR2 are SGHAT and FQNNGV. Between the trimmed V and J ends, which lost 5 bases and 3 bases, there was a span of 25 bases. The CDR3 has 18 residues.

The chain recombines TRBV28 with TRBJ1-4, with 8 bases aligning to TRBD1. Trimming took 3 bases from V and 8 from J; bases not matched to a gene: 2. The CDR3 consists of 13 residues. The V gene's germline CDR1 is MDHEN and CDR2 SYDVKM. CDR3 amino acids: CASSFRGREKLFF. The CDR3 DNA follows: TGTGCCAGCAGTTTCAGGGGGCGGGAAAAACTGTTTTTT.

The chain employs TRBV15 and TRBJ1-6, with 7 bases fitting TRBD1. Looked up from germline, CDR1 is LNHNV and CDR2 is YYDKDF (reference sequence). The CDR3 is 13 amino acids. The V gene end was trimmed by 5 bases and the J gene end by 10 bases; junction bases not matched to a gene: 5. As DNA, the CDR3 is TGTGCCACCAGCGTTACAGGGGCCTCACCCCTCCACTTT. It yields the protein CATSVTGASPLHF.

The chain uses TRBV6-2 or TRBV6-3 and TRBJ1-1; D unclear. CDR1 is MNHEY and CDR2 is SVGEGT in the germline V gene. The V end was cut by 0 bases, the J end by 5 bases, with 7 bases between. There are 13 residues in the CDR3. Here the CDR3 reads CASSYSRWTEAFF. CDR3 sequence (DNA): TGTGCCAGCAGTTACTCGCGGTGGACTGAAGCTTTCTTT.

This chain links TRBV18 with TRBJ1-3; perhaps TRBD1 as D (6 bases). V dropped 2 bases and J dropped 3 bases, with 17 bases sitting between them. CDR1 is KGHSH and CDR2 is LQKENI in the germline V gene. The CDR3 runs 17 residues. This CDR3 is CASSPTVSRGNGNTIYF. The CDR3 nucleotides are TGTGCCAGCTCACCAACCGTCTCCAGGGGTAATGGAAACACCATATATTTT.

The chain joins TRBV7-7 to TRBJ2-1, with 9 bases matching TRBD2. V was pared by 3 bases and J by 6 bases, with 6 bases of the junction left unmatched. The CDR3 has 15 residues. Germline V gene sequence: CDR1 SSHAT, CDR2 FNYEAQ (reference sequence). The CDR3 here is CASSFQLAGTNEQFF. CDR3 in DNA: TGTGCCAGCAGCTTCCAACTAGCGGGTACCAATGAGCAGTTCTTC.

This clone has just a few counts. This rearrangement joins TRBV27 to TRBJ2-1; 12 bases are shared with TRBD1. In germline, CDR1 is MNHEY, CDR2 SMNVEV (reference sequence). V lost 5 bases to trimming and J lost 6 bases; unmatched junction nucleotides: 11. The CDR3 extends over 17 amino acids. The CDR3 nucleotides read TGTGCCAGCAGTCGCGTGGGGGTGGGACAGGGGGCCAATGAGCAGTTCTTC. Translating gives CASSRVGVGQGANEQFF.

The rearrangement links TRBV7-8 to TRBJ2-3; D is uncertain. CDR3 size: 11 residues. Looked up from germline, CDR1 is SGHVS and CDR2 is FQNEAQ. Trimming pared 2 bases from V and 6 bases from J, leaving 3 bases between. The CDR3, as DNA: TGTGCCAGCAGCTTATCTGATACGCAGTATTTT. This codes for CASSLSDTQYF.

The chain has TRBV19 and TRBJ1-5, with a weak D call TRBD1 (5 bases). CDR1 and CDR2 from the germline V gene are LNHDA and SQIVND (reference sequence). The CDR3 sequence is 16 residues long. Trimming shortened V by 6 bases and J by 3 bases, and 18 bases separated the two germline ends. The CDR3 region is CASSLGEGYTNQPQHF. The CDR3 DNA sequence: TGTGCCAGTAGCTTGGGGGAGGGGTATACCAATCAGCCCCAGCATTTT. Variable domain in full (rest from reference TRBV19 and TRBJ1-5): DGGITQSPKYLFRKEGQNVTLSCEQNLNHDAMYWYRQDPGQGLRLIYYSQIVNDFQKGDIAEGYSVSREKKESFPLTVTSAQKNPTAFYLCASSLGEGYTNQPQHFGDGTRLSIL.

V usage is TRBV5-1 and J usage is TRBJ2-5, with D possibly TRBD1 on 6 matching bases. The germline V and J ends were trimmed by 0 bases and 4 bases, with 13 bases remaining between them. The CDR3 runs to 15 residues. Germline V gene sequence: CDR1 SGHRS, CDR2 YFSETQ. The CDR3, as DNA: TGCGCCAGCAGCTTGGTACCTCAGGGGAGAGAGACCCAGTACTTC. It codes for CASSLVPQGRETQYF.

There are a few counts of this clone. The rearrangement uses TRBV9 and TRBJ1-5, with 7 bases identical to TRBD1. V trimming: 2 bases; J trimming: 6 bases; junction bases outside the gene matches: 8. There are 15 residues in the CDR3. Germline V gives CDR1 SGDLS, CDR2 YYNGEE. The CDR3 is CASSVTGALGQPQHF. CDR3 nucleotide sequence: TGTGCCAGCAGCGTTACAGGGGCTTTAGGTCAGCCCCAGCATTTT.

The rearrangement links TRBV2 to TRBJ2-5; D remains ambiguous. The CDR3 totals 13 residues. CDR1 and CDR2 (germline): SNHLY, FYNNEI. V lost 6 bases and J lost 5, with 13 bases in between. CDR3 residues: CASRLALPETQYF. Here the CDR3 DNA reads TGTGCCAGCAGATTAGCCTTACCCGAGACCCAGTACTTC.

This clone was seen a handful of times. V is TRBV9 and J is TRBJ2-1; 9 nucleotides match TRBD2. Trimming at V came to 4 bases and at J to 5 bases, leaving 13 bases not matched to a gene. Germline CDR1 reads SGDLS; CDR2 reads YYNGEE. The CDR3 has 17 residues. Here the CDR3 DNA reads TGTGCCAGCAGCTTCCTAGGGGCTAGCGGGATTCACAATGAGCAGTTCTTC. Amino acid sequence: CASSFLGASGIHNEQFF.

The rearrangement joins TRBV28 to TRBJ2-7; no clear D. V was pared by 2 bases and J by 4 bases, with 15 bases between. Germline CDR1 and CDR2: MDHEN and SYDVKM. This CDR3 contains 15 residues. CDR3 residues: CASSLRTRARYEQYF. In DNA form, the CDR3 reads TGTGCCAGCAGTTTACGCACCCGCGCGAGGTACGAGCAGTACTTC.